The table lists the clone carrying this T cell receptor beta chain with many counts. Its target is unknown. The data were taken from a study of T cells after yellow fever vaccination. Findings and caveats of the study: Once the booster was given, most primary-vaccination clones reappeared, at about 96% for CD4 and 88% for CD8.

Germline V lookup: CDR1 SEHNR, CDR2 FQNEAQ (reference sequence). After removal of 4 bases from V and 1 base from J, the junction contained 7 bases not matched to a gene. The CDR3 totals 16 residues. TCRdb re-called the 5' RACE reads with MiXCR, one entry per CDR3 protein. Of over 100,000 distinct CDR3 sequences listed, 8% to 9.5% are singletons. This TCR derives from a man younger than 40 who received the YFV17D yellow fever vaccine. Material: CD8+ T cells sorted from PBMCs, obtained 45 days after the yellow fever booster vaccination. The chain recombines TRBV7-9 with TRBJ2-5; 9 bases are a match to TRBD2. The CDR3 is CASSSRRLAAQETQYF. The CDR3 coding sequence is TGTGCCAGCAGCTCGCGCCGACTAGCGGCCCAAGAGACCCAGTACTTC.